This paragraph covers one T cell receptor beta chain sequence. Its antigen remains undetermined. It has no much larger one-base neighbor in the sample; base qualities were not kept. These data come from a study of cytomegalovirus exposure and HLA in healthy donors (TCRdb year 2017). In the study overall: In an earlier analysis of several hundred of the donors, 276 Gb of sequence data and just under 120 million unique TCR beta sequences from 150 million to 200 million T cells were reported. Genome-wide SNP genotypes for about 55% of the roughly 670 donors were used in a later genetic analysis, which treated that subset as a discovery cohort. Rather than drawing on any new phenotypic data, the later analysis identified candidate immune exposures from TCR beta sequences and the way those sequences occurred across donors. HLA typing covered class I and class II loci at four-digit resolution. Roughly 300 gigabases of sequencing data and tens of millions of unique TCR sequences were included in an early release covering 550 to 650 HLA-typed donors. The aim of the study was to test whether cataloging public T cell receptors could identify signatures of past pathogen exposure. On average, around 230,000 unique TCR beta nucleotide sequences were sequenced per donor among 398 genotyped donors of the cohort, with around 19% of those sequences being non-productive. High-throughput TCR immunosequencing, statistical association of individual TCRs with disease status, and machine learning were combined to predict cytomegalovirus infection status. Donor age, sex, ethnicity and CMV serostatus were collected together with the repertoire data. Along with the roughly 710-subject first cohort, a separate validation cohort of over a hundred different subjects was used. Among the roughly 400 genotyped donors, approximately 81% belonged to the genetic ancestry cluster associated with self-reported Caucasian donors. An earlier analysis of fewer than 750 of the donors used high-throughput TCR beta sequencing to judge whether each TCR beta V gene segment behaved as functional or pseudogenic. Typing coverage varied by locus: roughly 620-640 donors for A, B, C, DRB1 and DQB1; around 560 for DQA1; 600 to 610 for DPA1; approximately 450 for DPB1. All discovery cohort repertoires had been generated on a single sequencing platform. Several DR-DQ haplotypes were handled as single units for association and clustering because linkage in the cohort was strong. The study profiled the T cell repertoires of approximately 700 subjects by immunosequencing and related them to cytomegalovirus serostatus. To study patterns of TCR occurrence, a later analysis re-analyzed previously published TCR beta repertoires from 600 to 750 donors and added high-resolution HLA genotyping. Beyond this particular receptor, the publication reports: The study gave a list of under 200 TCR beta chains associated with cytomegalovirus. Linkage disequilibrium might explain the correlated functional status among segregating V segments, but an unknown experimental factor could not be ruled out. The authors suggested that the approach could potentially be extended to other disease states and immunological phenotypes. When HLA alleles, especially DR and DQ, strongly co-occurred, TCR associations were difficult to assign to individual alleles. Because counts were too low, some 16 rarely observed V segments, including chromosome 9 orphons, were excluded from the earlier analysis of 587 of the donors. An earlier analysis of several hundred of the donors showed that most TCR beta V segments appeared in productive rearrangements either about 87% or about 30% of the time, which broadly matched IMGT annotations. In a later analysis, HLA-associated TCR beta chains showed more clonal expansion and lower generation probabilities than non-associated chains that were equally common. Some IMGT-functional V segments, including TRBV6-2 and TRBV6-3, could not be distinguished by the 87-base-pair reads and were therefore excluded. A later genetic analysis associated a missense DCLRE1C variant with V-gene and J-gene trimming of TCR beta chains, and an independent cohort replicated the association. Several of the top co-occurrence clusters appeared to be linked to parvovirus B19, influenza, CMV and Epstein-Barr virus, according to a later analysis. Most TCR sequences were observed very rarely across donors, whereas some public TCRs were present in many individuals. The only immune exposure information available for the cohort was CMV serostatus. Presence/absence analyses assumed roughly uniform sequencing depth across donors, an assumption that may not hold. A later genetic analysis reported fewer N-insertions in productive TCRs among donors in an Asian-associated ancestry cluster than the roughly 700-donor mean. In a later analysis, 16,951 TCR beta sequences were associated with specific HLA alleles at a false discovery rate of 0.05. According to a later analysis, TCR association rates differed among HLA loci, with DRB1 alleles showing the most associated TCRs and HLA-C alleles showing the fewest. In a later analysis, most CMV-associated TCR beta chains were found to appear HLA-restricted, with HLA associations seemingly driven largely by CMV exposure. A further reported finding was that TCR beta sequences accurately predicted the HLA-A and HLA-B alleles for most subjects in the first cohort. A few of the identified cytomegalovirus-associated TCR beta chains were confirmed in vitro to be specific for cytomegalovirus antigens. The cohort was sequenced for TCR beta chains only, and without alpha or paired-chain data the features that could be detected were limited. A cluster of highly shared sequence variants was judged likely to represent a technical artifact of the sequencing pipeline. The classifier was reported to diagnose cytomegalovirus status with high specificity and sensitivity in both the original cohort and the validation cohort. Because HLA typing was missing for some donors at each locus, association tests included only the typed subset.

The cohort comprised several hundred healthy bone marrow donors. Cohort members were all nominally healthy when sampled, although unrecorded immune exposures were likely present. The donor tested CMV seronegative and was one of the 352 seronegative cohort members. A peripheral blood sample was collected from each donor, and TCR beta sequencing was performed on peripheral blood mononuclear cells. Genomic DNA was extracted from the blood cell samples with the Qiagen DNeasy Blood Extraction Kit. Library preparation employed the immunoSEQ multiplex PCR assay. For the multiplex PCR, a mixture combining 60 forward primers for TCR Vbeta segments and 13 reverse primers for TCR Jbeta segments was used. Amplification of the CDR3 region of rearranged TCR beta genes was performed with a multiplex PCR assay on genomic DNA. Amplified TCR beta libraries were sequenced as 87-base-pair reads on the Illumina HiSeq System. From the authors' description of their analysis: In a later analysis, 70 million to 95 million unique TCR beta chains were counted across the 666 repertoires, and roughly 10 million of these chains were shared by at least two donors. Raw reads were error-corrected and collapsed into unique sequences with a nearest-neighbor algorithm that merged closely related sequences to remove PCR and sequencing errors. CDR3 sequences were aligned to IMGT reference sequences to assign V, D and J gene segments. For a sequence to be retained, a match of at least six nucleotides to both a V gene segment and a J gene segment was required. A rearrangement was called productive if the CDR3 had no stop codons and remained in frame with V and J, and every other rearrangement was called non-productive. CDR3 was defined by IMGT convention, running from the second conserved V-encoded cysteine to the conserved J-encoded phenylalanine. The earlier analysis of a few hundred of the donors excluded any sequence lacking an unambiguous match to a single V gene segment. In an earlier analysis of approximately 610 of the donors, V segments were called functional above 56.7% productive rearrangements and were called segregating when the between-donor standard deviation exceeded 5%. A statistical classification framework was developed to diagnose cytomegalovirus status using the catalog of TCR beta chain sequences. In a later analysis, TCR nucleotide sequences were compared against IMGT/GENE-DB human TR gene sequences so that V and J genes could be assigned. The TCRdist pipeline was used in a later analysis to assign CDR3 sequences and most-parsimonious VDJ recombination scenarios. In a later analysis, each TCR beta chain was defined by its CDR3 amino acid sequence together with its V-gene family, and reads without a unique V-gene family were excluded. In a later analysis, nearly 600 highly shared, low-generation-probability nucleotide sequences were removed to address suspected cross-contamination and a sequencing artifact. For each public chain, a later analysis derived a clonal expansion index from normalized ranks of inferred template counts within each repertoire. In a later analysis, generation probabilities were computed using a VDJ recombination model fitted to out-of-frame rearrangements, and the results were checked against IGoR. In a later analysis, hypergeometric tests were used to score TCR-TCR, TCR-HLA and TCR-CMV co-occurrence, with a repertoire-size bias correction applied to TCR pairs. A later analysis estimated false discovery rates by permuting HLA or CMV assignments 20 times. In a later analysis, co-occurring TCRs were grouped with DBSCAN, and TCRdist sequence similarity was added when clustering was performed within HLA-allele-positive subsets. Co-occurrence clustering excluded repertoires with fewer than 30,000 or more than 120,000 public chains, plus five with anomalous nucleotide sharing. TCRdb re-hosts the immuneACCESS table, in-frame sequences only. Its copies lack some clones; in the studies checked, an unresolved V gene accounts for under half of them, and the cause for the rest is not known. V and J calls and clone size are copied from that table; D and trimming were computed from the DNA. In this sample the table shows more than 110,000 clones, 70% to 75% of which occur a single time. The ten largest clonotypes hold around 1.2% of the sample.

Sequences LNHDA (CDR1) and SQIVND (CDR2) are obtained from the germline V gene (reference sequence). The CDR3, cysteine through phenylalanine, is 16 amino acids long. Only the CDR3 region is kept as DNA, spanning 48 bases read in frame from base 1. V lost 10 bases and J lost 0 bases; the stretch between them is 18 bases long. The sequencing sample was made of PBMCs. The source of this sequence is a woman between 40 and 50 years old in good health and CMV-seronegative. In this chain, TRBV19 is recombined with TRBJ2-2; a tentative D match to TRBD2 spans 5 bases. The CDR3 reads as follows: CATRTVGGSNTGELFF. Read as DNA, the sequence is TGTGCCACCCGGACGGTGGGCGGGTCGAACACCGGGGAGCTGTTTTTT.